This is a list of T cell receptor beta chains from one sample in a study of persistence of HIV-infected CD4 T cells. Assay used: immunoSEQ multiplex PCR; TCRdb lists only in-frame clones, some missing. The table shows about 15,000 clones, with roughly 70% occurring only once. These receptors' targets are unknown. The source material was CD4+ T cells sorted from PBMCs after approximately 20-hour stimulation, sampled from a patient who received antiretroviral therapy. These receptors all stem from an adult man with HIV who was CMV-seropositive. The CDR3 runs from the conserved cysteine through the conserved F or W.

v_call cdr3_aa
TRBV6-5 CASRQRQGATGELFF
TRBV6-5 CASSRGITTNFEQYF
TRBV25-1 CASMGQAFYEQYF
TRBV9 CASSVAGTATDTQYF
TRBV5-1 CASSYGLGTEAFF
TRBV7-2 CASSLGGRAKGANVLTF
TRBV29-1 CSVLTGAGQPQHF
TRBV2 CASSEGQGSYNEQFF
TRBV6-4 CASSDSIAGGPLGTQYF
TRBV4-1 CASSHVTGGETQYF
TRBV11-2 CASSQDRSEAFF
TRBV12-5 CASGFQTGNYEQYF
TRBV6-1 CASSEMQTTSLHF
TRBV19 CASSKTGGTNEKLFF
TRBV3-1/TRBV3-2 CASSQGGAGTDTQYF
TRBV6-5 CASSRTENTEAFF
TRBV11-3 CASSRMTGELFF
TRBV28 CASSLVGTTNEKLFF
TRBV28 CASSIPQGNYGYTF
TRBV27 CASSLQGAVFSTANNSPLHF
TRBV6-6 CASSWFAEGLNTEAFF
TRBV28 CASSPNKQGTVDTQYF
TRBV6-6 CASSPGWGLIPTGNTIYF
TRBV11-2 CASSALGGTDTQYF
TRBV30 CAGSGSSYEQYF
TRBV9 CASSTGTGRTQPQHF
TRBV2 CASSELRGGVDEQYF
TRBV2 CASNRQGYNEQFF
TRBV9 CASSDRTGGKNIQYF
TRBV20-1 CSASAQVSNTEAFF
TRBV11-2 CASSLGGRGVRAPLHF
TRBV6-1 CASSEMGQLYEKLFF
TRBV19 CASSILLSGSYEQYF
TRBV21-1 CASSKLVGTGSEQYF
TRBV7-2 CASSLASLQNTEAFF
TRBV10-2 CASHPGGSTYEQYF
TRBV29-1 CSVERAGTSTEAFF
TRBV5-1 CASSLAGTDTDTQYF
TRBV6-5 CASSYTGTQANYGYTF
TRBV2 CASSVRGDTQYF
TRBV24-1 CATSGQWAGENTGELFF
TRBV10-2 CASSDWGYEQYF
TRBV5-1 CASSSGGMGSEAFF
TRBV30 CAFSGNYGYTF
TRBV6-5 CASSYYMGVEYTEAFF
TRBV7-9 CASSNLLGRSSTDTQYF
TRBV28 CASSVTGLNQPQHF
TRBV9 CASSTGRSTDTQYF
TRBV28 CASSFWDKNNYGYTF
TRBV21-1 CASSSWYEGNTEAFF
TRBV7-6 CASSLEGQFSYEQYF
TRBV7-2 CASSGGAGQPQHF
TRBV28 CASSLVTGRPQHF
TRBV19 CASSMGVTGLGEQFF
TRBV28 CASSSQQGWREQFF
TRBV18 CASSPSLAGGGDEQFF
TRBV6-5 CASRRDWGDDEQFF
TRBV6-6 CASSVTGPGGYTF
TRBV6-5 CASRSQGRDQPQHF